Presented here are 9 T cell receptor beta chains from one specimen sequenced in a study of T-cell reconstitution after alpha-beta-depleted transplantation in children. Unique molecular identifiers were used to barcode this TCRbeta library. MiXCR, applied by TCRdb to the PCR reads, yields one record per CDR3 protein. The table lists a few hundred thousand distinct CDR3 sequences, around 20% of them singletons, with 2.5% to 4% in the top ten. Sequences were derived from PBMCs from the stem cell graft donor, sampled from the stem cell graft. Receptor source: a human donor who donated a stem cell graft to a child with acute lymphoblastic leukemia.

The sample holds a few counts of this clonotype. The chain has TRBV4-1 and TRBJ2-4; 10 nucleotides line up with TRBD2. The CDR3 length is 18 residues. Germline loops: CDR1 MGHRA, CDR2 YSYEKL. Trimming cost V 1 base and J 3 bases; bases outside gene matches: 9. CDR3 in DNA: TGCGCCAGCAGCCAAGGGTCCCCAGCGGGAGGGTTCAAAAACATTCAGTACTTC. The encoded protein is CASSQGSPAGGFKNIQYF.

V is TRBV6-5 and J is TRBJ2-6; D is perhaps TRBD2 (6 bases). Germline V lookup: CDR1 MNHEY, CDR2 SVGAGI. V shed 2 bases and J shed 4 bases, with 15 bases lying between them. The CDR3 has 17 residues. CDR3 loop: CASSYMGGATGANVLTF. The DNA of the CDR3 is TGTGCCAGCAGTTACATGGGGGGAGCCACCGGGGCCAACGTCCTGACTTTC.

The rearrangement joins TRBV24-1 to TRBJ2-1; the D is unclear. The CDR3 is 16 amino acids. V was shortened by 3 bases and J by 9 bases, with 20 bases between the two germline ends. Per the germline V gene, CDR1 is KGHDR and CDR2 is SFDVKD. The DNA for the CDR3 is TGTGCCACCAGTGATCCGGACGGTGGTTTTAATGGTGAGCAGTTCTTC. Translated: CATSDPDGGFNGEQFF.

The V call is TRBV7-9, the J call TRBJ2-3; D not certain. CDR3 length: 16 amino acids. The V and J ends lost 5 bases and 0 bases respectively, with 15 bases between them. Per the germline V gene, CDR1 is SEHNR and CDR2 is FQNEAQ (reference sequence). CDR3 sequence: CASSLERAASTDTQYF. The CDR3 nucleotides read TGTGCCAGCAGCCTAGAAAGGGCAGCTAGCACAGATACGCAGTATTTT.

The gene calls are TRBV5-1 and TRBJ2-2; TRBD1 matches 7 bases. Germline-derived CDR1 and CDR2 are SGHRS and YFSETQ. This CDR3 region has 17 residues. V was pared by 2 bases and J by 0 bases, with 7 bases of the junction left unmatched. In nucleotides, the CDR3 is TGCGCCAGCAGCTTATCAGGGGGACATGCGAACACCGGGGAGCTGTTTTTT. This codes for CASSLSGGHANTGELFF.

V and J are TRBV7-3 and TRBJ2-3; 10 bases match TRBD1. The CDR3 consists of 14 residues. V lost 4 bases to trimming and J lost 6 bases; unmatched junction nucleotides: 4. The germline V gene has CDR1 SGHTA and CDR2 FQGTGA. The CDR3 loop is CASSSTGGRDTQYF. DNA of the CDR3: TGTGCCAGCAGCTCGACAGGGGGCAGGGATACGCAGTATTTT.

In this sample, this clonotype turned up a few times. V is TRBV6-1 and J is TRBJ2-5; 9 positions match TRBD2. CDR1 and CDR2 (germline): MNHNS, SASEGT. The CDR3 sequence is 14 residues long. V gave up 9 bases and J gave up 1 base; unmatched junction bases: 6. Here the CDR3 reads CASLGGRGQETQYF. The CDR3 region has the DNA TGTGCCAGTCTGGGCGGGAGGGGCCAAGAGACCCAGTACTTC.

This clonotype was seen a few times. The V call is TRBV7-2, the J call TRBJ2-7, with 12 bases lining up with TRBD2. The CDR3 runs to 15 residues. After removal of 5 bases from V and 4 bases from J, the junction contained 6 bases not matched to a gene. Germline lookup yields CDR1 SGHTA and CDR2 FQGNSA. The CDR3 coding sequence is TGTGCCAGCAGCGTCCGTCTAGCGGGGGGGTACGAGCAGTACTTC. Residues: CASSVRLAGGYEQYF.

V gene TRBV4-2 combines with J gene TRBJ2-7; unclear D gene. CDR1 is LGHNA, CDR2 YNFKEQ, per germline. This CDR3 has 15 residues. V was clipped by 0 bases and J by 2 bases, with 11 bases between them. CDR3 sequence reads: CASSQEDGDAYEQYF. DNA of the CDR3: TGTGCCAGCAGCCAAGAGGACGGAGATGCCTACGAGCAGTACTTC.